The sequence of this T cell receptor (beta chain) was determined in a study of blood T cell repertoires in COVID-19. Study-level background: Researchers got acute and convalescent COVID-19 samples from the United States, Italy and Spain. T cells, B-cell-depleted T cells, or PBMCs supplied cDNA or gDNA.

Germline CDR1 is SNHLY and CDR2 is FYNNEI. V was clipped by 8 bases and J by 5 bases, with 7 bases between them. The CDR3 consists of 11 residues. This clone was counted once. Assay: immunoSEQ multiplex PCR; the TCRdb copy retains only in-frame clones and omits some. The sample gives 120,000 to 150,000 clones, about 90% of which show up once; about two fifths is in the top ten. The TCR originated in a man aged 50 or older who had recovered from COVID-19. The specimen sequenced was peripheral blood. V gene TRBV2 combines with J gene TRBJ2-1, with D uncertain. The CDR3 here is CASVRDNEQFF. CDR3 DNA sequence: TGTGCCAGCGTTCGGGACAATGAGCAGTTCTTC.